The clone carrying this TCR beta chain was detected many times. Its antigen remains unknown. The use of a sample-barcoded 5' primer and a J-beta primer mix characterized a second PCR of roughly 7 to 12 cycles. TCRdb redid the calling of the 5' RACE reads with MiXCR, one entry per CDR3 protein. This table holds 900,000 to 950,000 distinct CDR3 sequences, 25% to 30% found once. These data are taken from a study of blood T cells in healthy people across ages. Study-wide findings and caveats: Changes seen in expanded clonotypes were possibly confounded by donor CMV status left unknown. More naive CD4+ cells and higher diversity were found in long-lived than in aged donors.

The length of the CDR3 is 17 residues. The V gene lost 2 bases and the J gene lost 0 bases, with 14 bases spanning the gap. The germline CDR1 and CDR2 sequences are SGHAT and FQDESV (reference sequence). A minimum of 5 micrograms of total RNA was extracted per sample. A further study also used this sample, focusing on T cells of mothers and their children.

Source material: blood. The chain uses TRBV11-1 and TRBJ2-1, with D possibly TRBD2 on 6 matching bases. The source is a woman aged 40 to 55 in good health. CDR3 region: CASSLTRGTSSYNEQFF. In DNA form, the CDR3 reads TGTGCCAGCAGCTTAACACGGGGGACGAGCTCCTACAATGAGCAGTTCTTC.